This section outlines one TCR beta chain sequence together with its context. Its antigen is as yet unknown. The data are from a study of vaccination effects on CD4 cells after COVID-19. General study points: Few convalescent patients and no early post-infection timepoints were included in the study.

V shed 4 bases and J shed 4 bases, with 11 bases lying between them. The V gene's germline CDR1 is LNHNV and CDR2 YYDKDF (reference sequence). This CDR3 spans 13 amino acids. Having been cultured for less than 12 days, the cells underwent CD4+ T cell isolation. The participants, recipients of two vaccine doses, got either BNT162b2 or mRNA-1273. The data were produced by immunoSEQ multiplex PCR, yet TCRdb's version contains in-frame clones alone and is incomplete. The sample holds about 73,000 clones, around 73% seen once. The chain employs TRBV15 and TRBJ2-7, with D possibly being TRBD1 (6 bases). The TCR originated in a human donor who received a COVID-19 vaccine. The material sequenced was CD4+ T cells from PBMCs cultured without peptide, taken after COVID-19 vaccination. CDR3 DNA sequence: TGTGCCACCAGCAAAACAGGGAAATACGAGCAGTACGTC. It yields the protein CATSKTGKYEQYV.